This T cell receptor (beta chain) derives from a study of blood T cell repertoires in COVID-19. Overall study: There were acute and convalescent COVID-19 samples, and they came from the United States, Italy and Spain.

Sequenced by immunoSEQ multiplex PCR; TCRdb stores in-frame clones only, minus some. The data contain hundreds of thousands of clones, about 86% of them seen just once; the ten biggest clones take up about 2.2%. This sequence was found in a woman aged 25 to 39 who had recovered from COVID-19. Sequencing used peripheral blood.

This chain's CDR3 is CASSSPAEQYF. The CDR3 nucleotides are TGTGCCAGCAGTTCCCCAGCGGAGCAGTACTTC. The chain employs TRBV6-6 and TRBJ2-7, with D unclear. Per germline, CDR1 MNHNY and CDR2 SVGAGI (reference sequence). Trimming cost V 4 bases and J 7 bases, with 8 bases left between them. The CDR3 contains 11 residues.